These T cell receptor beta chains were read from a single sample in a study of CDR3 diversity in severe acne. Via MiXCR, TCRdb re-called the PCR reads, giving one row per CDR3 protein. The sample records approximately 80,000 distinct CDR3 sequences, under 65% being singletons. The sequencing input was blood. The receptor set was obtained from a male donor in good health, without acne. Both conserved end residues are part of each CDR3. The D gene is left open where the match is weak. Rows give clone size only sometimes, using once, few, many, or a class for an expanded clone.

DNA: TGTGCCACCGTACCATTTAGAAGGCTAGCGGTAACCTCCTACGAGCAGTACTTC
CDR3: CATVPFRRLAVTSYEQYF
size: -
V: TRBV12-3/TRBV12-4
J: TRBJ2-7
D: TRBD2

DNA: TGTGCCAGCAGTTTACTCATTGGGCAGGGGGATGGGCCGGACACTGAAGCTTTCTTT
CDR3: CASSLLIGQGDGPDTEAFF
size: -
V: TRBV28
J: TRBJ1-1
D: TRBD1

DNA: TGTGCCAGCAGCCAGGGTAGCAATCAGCCCCAGCATTTT
CDR3: CASSQGSNQPQHF
size: many
V: TRBV3-1
J: TRBJ1-5
D: -

DNA: -
CDR3: CICSASSGQGVTEAFF
size: -
V: TRBV25-1
J: TRBJ1-1
D: -

DNA: TGCAGCGTCCACGGGACAGGGAACACTGAAGCTTTCTTT
CDR3: CSVHGTGNTEAFF
size: -
V: TRBV29-1
J: TRBJ1-1
D: TRBD1

DNA: TGTGCCAGCAGAAAAAGGACGGGAGAGCATTTCTTC
CDR3: CASRKRTGEHFF
size: many
V: TRBV6-5
J: TRBJ2-1
D: -

DNA: TGTGCCAGTAGTATAGCCCGCGGTGGTACCTACGAGCAGTACTTC
CDR3: CASSIARGGTYEQYF
size: few
V: TRBV19
J: TRBJ2-7
D: -

DNA: TGTGCCACCGGACAGGGACCTTCCTACGAGCAGTACTTC
CDR3: CATGQGPSYEQYF
size: many
V: TRBV7-6
J: TRBJ2-7
D: TRBD1

DNA: TGTGCCAGCAGCCCCGAGGGCTATGGCTACACCTTC
CDR3: CASSPEGYGYTF
size: -
V: TRBV19
J: TRBJ1-2
D: -

DNA: TGTGCCAGCAGCCCGGAGACTAGCGGGACCACCTACGAGCAGTACTTC
CDR3: CASSPETSGTTYEQYF
size: -
V: TRBV19
J: TRBJ2-7
D: TRBD2

DNA: TGTGCCAGCAGCCCGCCGCAAGGAGAGACCCAGTACTTC
CDR3: CASSPPQGETQYF
size: -
V: TRBV7-2
J: TRBJ2-5
D: -

DNA: TGTGCCAGCAGCGTAGACGGGACTCCTCCCCTCCACTTT
CDR3: CASSVDGTPPLHF
size: -
V: TRBV9
J: TRBJ1-6
D: -

DNA: TGTGCCTGGACCACAGGGGGCGGATATGGCTACACCTTC
CDR3: CAWTTGGGYGYTF
size: many
V: TRBV30
J: TRBJ1-2
D: TRBD1